Below, one TCR beta chain is given with its context. The data stem from a study of shared clonotypes between healthy human individuals. Libraries were prepared by immunoSEQ multiplex PCR; TCRdb keeps only in-frame clonotypes and omits some of them. The sample contains about 1.5 million clones, 96% of which appear only once. V lost 0 bases to trimming and J lost 0 bases, with 15 bases between them. Germline CDR1 and CDR2: SEHNR and FQNEAQ (reference sequence). The length of the CDR3 is 18 residues. The clonotype originates from a man aged 30 to 39 in good health. Sequencing used naive CD4+ T cells sorted from blood. This sample's subset: CD45RA+ positively selected. The gene calls are TRBV7-9 and TRBJ1-5; the D gene is possibly TRBD1 (6 bases). The CDR3: CASSLAGGGGFSNQPQHF. CDR3 sequence (DNA): TGTGCCAGCAGCTTAGCCGGGGGGGGCGGTTTTAGCAATCAGCCCCAGCATTTT.